This T cell receptor beta chain was profiled in a study of blood T cells in healthy people across ages. General study points: Older individuals had lower TCR beta diversity per million T cells (the decline was roughly linear).

Alongside a J-beta primer mix, a sample-barcoded 5' primer served in a second PCR lasting about 6 to 11 cycles. Each cDNA molecule was tagged by a template-switch adaptor with 12 random nucleotides. TCRdb re-derived calls from the 5' RACE reads in MiXCR, one entry per CDR3 protein. The table shows about 400,000 distinct CDR3 sequences, with 45% to 65% occurring only once. This clonotype was observed at least ten times. Its cognate antigen is unknown. Donors gave about 10 milliliters of peripheral blood apiece. Extractions gave at least 5 micrograms of total RNA per sample. This clonotype was sampled from a man aged 60 to 69 in good health. The sample consisted of blood.

CDR3 nucleotide sequence: TGTGCCACCAGTGATTCTGGAGGGGCCAAACCGTCCCGCAACTATGGCTACACCTTC. Protein sequence: CATSDSGGAKPSRNYGYTF. This chain links TRBV24-1 with TRBJ1-2; tentatively, D is TRBD1 (5 bases). V was clipped by 2 bases and J by 2 bases, with 23 bases between them. The CDR3 is made up of 19 amino acids. CDR1 and CDR2 (germline): KGHDR, SFDVKD.